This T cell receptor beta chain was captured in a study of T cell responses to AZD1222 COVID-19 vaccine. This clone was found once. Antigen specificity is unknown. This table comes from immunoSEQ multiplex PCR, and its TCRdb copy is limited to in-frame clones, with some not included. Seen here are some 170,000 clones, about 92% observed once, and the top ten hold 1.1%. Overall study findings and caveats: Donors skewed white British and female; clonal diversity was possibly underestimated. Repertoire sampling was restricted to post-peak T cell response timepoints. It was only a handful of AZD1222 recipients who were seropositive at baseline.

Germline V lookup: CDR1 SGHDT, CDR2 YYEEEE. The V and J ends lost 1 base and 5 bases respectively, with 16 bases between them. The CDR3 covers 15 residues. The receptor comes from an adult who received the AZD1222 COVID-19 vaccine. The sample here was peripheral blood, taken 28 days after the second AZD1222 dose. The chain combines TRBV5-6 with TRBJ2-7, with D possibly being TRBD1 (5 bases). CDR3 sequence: CASSLSPTGSHEQYF. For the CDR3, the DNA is TGTGCCAGCAGCTTGTCTCCCACAGGCTCTCACGAGCAGTACTTC.